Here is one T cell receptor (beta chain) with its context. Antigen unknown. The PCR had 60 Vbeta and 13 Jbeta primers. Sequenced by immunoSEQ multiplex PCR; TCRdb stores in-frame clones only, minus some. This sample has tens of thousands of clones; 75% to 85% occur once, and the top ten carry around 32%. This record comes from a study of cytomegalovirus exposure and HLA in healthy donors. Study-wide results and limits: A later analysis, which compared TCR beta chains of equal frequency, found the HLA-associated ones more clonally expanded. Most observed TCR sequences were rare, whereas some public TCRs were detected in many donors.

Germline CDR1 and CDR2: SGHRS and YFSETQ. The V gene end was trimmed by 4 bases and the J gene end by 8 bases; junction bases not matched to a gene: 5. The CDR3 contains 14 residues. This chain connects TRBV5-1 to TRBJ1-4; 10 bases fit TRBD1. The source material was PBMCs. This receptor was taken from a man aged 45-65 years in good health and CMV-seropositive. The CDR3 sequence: CASSTGTGEEKLFF. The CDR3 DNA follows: TGCGCCAGCAGCACCGGGACAGGGGAAGAAAAACTGTTTTTT.